Listed below are T cell receptor beta chains from one sample, sequenced in a study of blood T cell repertoires in COVID-19. The method was immunoSEQ multiplex PCR; TCRdb's version includes in-frame clones alone and lacks a portion of them. The table records some 190,000 clones, approximately 80% of them present only once. The specimen sequenced was peripheral blood. These receptors all stem from a woman of 80 years or more with COVID-19, enrolled during active disease. Each CDR3 is given with its conserved first and last residue. The order of the fields is V gene, J gene, CDR3 protein.

V gene: TRBV5-1; J gene: TRBJ2-5; CDR3 protein: CASSLVPTSGGETQYF
V gene: TRBV25-1; J gene: TRBJ2-1; CDR3 protein: CASSPLAQSPYNEQFF
V gene: TRBV3-1/TRBV3-2; J gene: TRBJ2-6; CDR3 protein: CASTSSGANVLTF
V gene: TRBV24-1; J gene: TRBJ2-3; CDR3 protein: CATSDKRPSGGSTDTQYF
V gene: TRBV2; J gene: TRBJ1-1; CDR3 protein: CASSEQGRSSTEAFF
V gene: TRBV3-1/TRBV3-2; J gene: TRBJ2-7; CDR3 protein: CASSPTVGSSYEQYF
V gene: TRBV5-4; J gene: TRBJ2-1; CDR3 protein: CASIGKAVPGSYNEQFF
V gene: TRBV3-1/TRBV3-2; J gene: TRBJ1-2; CDR3 protein: CASSQPRQGYTF
V gene: TRBV7-2; J gene: TRBJ1-2; CDR3 protein: CASSSRSGHYGYTF
V gene: TRBV5-6; J gene: TRBJ1-2; CDR3 protein: CASSPPRDRASGYTF
V gene: TRBV28; J gene: TRBJ2-7; CDR3 protein: CASSFWTSGSYEQYF
V gene: TRBV28; J gene: TRBJ1-6; CDR3 protein: CASSLFGGENSPLHF
V gene: TRBV19; J gene: TRBJ1-6; CDR3 protein: CASSGGGNRSPLHF
V gene: TRBV6-1; J gene: TRBJ2-7; CDR3 protein: CASSEAGTGTYEQYF